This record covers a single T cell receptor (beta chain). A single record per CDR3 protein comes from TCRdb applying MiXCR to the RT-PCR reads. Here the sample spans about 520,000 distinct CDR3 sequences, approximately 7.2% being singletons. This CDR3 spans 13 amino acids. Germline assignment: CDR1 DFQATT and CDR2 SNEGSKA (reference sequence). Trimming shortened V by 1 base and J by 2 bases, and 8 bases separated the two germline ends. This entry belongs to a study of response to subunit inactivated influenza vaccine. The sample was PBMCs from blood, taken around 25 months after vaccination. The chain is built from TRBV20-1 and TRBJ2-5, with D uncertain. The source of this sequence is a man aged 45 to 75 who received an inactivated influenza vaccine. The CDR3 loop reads CSARGRLQETQYF. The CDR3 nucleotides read TGCAGTGCTAGAGGAAGACTTCAAGAGACCCAGTACTTC.